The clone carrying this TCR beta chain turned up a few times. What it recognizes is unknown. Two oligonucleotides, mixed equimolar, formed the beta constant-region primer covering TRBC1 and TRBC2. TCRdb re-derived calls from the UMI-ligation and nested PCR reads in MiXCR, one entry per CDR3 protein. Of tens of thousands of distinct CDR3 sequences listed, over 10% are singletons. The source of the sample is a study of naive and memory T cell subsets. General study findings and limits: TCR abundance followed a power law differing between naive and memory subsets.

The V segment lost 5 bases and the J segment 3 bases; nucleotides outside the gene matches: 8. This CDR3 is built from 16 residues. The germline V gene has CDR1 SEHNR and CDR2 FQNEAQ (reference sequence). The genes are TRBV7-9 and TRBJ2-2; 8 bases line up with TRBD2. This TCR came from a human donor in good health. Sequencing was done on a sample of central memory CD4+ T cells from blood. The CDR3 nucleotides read TGTGCCAGCAGCCCCCTTCGGGGGGGTTACACCGGGGAGCTGTTTTTT. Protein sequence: CASSPLRGGYTGELFF.